This T cell receptor (beta chain) was recovered during a study of OX40 agonist ivuxolimab in advanced cancers. Study context: Patients were infused with ivuxolimab every 2 weeks at 0.01 to 10 mg/kg. Earlier treatment with anti-PD-1, anti-PD-L1 or anti-CTLA-4 was permitted, and around 43% had received some.

Only in-frame clones appear in the TCRdb table, and some are missing; sequencing was by immunoSEQ multiplex PCR. The sample consists of about 82,000 clones, approximately 85% of them appearing once. Deletions cut 3 bases from V and 0 bases from J, with 12 bases between. This CDR3 has 16 amino acids. Germline V CDR1 and CDR2: LNHDA, SQIVND (reference sequence). Sequences were derived from CD4+ or CD8+ T cells sorted from blood, sampled in a trial of the OX40 agonist ivuxolimab. The rearrangement joins TRBV19 to TRBJ2-1; perhaps TRBD2 as D (6 bases). This sequence was found in an adult with an advanced solid tumor such as melanoma, head and neck, liver or kidney cancer. The chain's CDR3 is CASSIPTSGSYNEQFF. CDR3 sequence (DNA): TGTGCCAGTAGTATCCCGACTAGTGGCTCCTACAATGAGCAGTTCTTC.